Reported below is one T cell receptor beta chain. Its antigen is not known. The CDR3 totals 12 residues. Trimming removed 10 bases at V and 1 base at J, with 9 bases between. Germline values: CDR1 SNHLY, CDR2 FYNNEI. The data are from a study of T cell repertoires in cytomegalovirus infection. Whole-study context: Recently identified HLA-C-restricted CMV epitopes were used, and well-studied HLA-B-restricted CMV epitopes were used as well. Matching HLA type and CMV infection were both indicated by public TCR beta signatures.

Study-wide points: Ex vivo responses were dominated by HLA-C-restricted CMV-specific TCR beta clonotypes.

TCRdb passed the reads through MiXCR, listing each CDR3 protein once. Of approximately 990,000 distinct CDR3 sequences in the sample, approximately 33% were seen once. The TCR originated in a human donor in good health (CMV status not recorded). Some clones in this sample may be carry-over from other donors' samples. Sequences were derived from cultured CD8+ T cells from PBMCs, sampled from culture after CMV antigen stimulation. The rearrangement links TRBV2 to TRBJ2-3; D is ambiguous. CDR3 nucleotides: TGTGCCATGGCGAAAGGCACAGATACGCAGTATTTT. The encoded protein is CAMAKGTDTQYF.